This T cell receptor beta chain was profiled in a study of blood T cell repertoires in COVID-19. This table comes from immunoSEQ multiplex PCR, and its TCRdb copy is limited to in-frame clones, with some not included. Among about 170,000 clones listed, about 80% were seen once. The CDR3 is made up of 15 amino acids. Trimming left V 0 bases short and J 3 bases short, with 9 bases between. CDR1 MGHRA and CDR2 YSYEKL come from the germline V gene. The receptor's source is a woman at least 80 years old with acute or convalescent COVID-19. The chain carries TRBV4-1 and TRBJ1-5; D perhaps matches TRBD1 (5 bases). Material: peripheral blood. This CDR3 reads CASSQDPDINQPQHF. CDR3 in DNA: TGCGCCAGCAGCCAAGATCCGGACATCAATCAGCCCCAGCATTTT.